This entry features one T cell receptor beta chain sequence. Its antigen remains unidentified. This sample was included in a study of shared clonotypes between healthy human individuals. The study, taken as a whole, reports: When naive CD4 clonotypes were compared across a handful of donors, about 5% were shared.

This CDR3 is 13 amino acids long. The V gene's germline CDR1 is SGHRS and CDR2 YFSETQ. V was shortened by 4 bases and J by 5 bases, with 9 bases between the two germline ends. Clones were read by immunoSEQ multiplex PCR, and TCRdb kept only the in-frame ones, dropping some. Found here are millions of clones, approximately 95% of them singletons; the top ten hold about 0.37%. This sequence originates from a man in his late teens or twenties in good health. Some clones in this sample may be carry-over from other donors' samples. The V and J genes are TRBV5-1 and TRBJ1-4; possible D gene TRBD1, 6 bases. The sample was naive CD4+ T cells from PBMCs. The subset was: CD45RA+ positively selected. For the CDR3, the DNA is TGCGCCAGCAGCCGGGACAAGAATGAAAAACTGTTTTTT. It is translated as CASSRDKNEKLFF.